This is a list of T cell receptor beta chains from one sample in a study of blood T cell repertoires in COVID-19. Some clones are missing from TCRdb's copy, which holds only in-frame ones; the method was immunoSEQ multiplex PCR. The repertoire includes fewer than 250,000 clones, around four fifths of them detected once, and about 4% sits in the top ten. The sequenced material came from peripheral blood. The receptor set was obtained from a man between 50 and 59 years old with acute or convalescent COVID-19. Each CDR3 is given with its conserved first and last residue. A D gene is named only where the DNA matches it firmly. Clone size, where shown, is once, few, many, or a class for clones that have expanded.

j_gene | abundance | d_gene | v_gene | CDR3nt | CDR3aa
TRBJ1-3 | NA | NA | TRBV7-3 | TGTGCCAGCAGCTTAAAGGGGGGAAACACCATATATTTT | CASSLKGGNTIYF
TRBJ1-2 | NA | NA | TRBV6-5 | TGTGCCAGCAGTCATAACTATGGCTACACCTTC | CASSHNYGYTF
TRBJ1-1 | NA | NA | TRBV6-5 | TGTGCCAGCAGTAAACTTGCAGGGGAAACTGAAGCTTTCTTT | CASSKLAGETEAFF
TRBJ1-5 | NA | NA | TRBV6-1 | TGTGCCAGCAGCGAACAGGGTTACGAGCAGCCCCAGCATTTT | CASSEQGYEQPQHF
TRBJ1-6 | NA | NA | TRBV10-3 | TGTGCCATCAGTGAAGAAGGGCGAGCTGCGGGAACACCCCTCCACTTT | CAISEEGRAAGTPLHF
TRBJ1-2 | NA | NA | TRBV10-3 | TGTGCCATCAGTGAGTTTGGGACACAAGGGCTCCCTAACTATGGCTACACCTTC | CAISEFGTQGLPNYGYTF
TRBJ2-1 | NA | TRBD2 | TRBV19 | TGTGCCAGTACCCGGGGCCTAGCGGGAGCGGGGAATGAGCAGTTCTTC | CASTRGLAGAGNEQFF
TRBJ1-3 | few | TRBD1 | TRBV19 | TGTGCCAGTAGGACAGGGCGCTCTGGAAACACCATATATTTT | CASRTGRSGNTIYF
TRBJ1-5 | NA | NA | TRBV19 | TGTGCCAGTAGTATAGATAGAGGTCAGCCCCAGCATTTT | CASSIDRGQPQHF
TRBJ1-2 | NA | NA | TRBV19 | TGTGCCAGTAGTATCCAGTCCGGGACATATGGCTACACCTTC | CASSIQSGTYGYTF
TRBJ1-1 | NA | NA | TRBV5-6 | TGTGCCAGCAGCTTTCGGTCAACCGGGAACACTGAAGCTTTCTTT | CASSFRSTGNTEAFF
TRBJ2-2 | NA | NA | TRBV5-6 | TGTGCCAGCAGCTTGGACTATGGTATCACGGTGTTTTTT | CASSLDYGITVFF
TRBJ1-6 | NA | NA | TRBV2 | TGTGCCAGCAGGAACACCGGGAACCCTAATTCACCCCTCCACTTT | CASRNTGNPNSPLHF
TRBJ2-6 | NA | NA | TRBV6-5 | TGTGCCAGCAGTTACGACAACTCTGGGGCCAACGTCCTGACTTTC | CASSYDNSGANVLTF
TRBJ2-7 | NA | TRBD2 | TRBV10-3 | TGTGCCATCAGTCTGGGTGGTAGCGGGAGGGCCTACGAGCAGTACTTC | CAISLGGSGRAYEQYF
TRBJ2-3 | NA | TRBD2 | TRBV7-3 | TGTGCCAGCAGCCTCGGAGCGGGAGGGAGCACAGATACGCAGTATTTT | CASSLGAGGSTDTQYF
TRBJ1-1 | NA | TRBD1 | TRBV12-3/TRBV12-4 | TGTGCCAGCAGAGGGACAGGTGGTACTGAAGCTTTCTTT | CASRGTGGTEAFF
TRBJ2-5 | NA | NA | TRBV4-2 | TGTGCCAGCACCCCAGGGCCAAACCTTCAAGAGACCCAGTACTTC | CASTPGPNLQETQYF
TRBJ1-3 | NA | NA | TRBV9 | TGTGCCAGCAGCGTAGCAGGCCTCTCTGGAAACACCATATATTTT | CASSVAGLSGNTIYF
TRBJ1-1 | few | TRBD1 | TRBV19 | TGTGCCAGTAGTATAGATGGTGGACAGGGGAACACTGAAGCTTTCTTT | CASSIDGGQGNTEAFF
TRBJ2-7 | NA | TRBD2 | TRBV3-1/TRBV3-2 | TGTGCCAGCAGCCAAGCTAGCGGGGACTACGAGCAGTACTTC | CASSQASGDYEQYF
TRBJ1-2 | NA | TRBD1 | TRBV28 | TGTGCCAGCAGTCTCCTCTTCCCCGGGACAGGGGACAACTATGGCTACACCTTC | CASSLLFPGTGDNYGYTF
TRBJ2-7 | NA | TRBD1 | TRBV18 | TGTGCCAGCTCACCCGAGACAGGGGGATGGGGACACGAGCAGTACTTC | CASSPETGGWGHEQYF
TRBJ2-7 | once | TRBD1 | TRBV30 | TGTGCCTGGAGTAATCAGGGGGCTTCCTACGAGCAGTACTTC | CAWSNQGASYEQYF
TRBJ1-4 | few | NA | TRBV29-1 | TGCAGCGTTGGGGCAGGGTATGAAAAACTGTTTTTT | CSVGAGYEKLFF
TRBJ1-1 | NA | NA | TRBV6-1 | TGTGCCAGCAGTGAAGTGGGCAAAGGGGGGGGCAACACTGAAGCTTTCTTT | CASSEVGKGGGNTEAFF
TRBJ2-7 | NA | TRBD1 | TRBV5-1 | TGCGCCAGCAGCTTGACCGGGACAGGGATATACGAGCAGTACTTC | CASSLTGTGIYEQYF